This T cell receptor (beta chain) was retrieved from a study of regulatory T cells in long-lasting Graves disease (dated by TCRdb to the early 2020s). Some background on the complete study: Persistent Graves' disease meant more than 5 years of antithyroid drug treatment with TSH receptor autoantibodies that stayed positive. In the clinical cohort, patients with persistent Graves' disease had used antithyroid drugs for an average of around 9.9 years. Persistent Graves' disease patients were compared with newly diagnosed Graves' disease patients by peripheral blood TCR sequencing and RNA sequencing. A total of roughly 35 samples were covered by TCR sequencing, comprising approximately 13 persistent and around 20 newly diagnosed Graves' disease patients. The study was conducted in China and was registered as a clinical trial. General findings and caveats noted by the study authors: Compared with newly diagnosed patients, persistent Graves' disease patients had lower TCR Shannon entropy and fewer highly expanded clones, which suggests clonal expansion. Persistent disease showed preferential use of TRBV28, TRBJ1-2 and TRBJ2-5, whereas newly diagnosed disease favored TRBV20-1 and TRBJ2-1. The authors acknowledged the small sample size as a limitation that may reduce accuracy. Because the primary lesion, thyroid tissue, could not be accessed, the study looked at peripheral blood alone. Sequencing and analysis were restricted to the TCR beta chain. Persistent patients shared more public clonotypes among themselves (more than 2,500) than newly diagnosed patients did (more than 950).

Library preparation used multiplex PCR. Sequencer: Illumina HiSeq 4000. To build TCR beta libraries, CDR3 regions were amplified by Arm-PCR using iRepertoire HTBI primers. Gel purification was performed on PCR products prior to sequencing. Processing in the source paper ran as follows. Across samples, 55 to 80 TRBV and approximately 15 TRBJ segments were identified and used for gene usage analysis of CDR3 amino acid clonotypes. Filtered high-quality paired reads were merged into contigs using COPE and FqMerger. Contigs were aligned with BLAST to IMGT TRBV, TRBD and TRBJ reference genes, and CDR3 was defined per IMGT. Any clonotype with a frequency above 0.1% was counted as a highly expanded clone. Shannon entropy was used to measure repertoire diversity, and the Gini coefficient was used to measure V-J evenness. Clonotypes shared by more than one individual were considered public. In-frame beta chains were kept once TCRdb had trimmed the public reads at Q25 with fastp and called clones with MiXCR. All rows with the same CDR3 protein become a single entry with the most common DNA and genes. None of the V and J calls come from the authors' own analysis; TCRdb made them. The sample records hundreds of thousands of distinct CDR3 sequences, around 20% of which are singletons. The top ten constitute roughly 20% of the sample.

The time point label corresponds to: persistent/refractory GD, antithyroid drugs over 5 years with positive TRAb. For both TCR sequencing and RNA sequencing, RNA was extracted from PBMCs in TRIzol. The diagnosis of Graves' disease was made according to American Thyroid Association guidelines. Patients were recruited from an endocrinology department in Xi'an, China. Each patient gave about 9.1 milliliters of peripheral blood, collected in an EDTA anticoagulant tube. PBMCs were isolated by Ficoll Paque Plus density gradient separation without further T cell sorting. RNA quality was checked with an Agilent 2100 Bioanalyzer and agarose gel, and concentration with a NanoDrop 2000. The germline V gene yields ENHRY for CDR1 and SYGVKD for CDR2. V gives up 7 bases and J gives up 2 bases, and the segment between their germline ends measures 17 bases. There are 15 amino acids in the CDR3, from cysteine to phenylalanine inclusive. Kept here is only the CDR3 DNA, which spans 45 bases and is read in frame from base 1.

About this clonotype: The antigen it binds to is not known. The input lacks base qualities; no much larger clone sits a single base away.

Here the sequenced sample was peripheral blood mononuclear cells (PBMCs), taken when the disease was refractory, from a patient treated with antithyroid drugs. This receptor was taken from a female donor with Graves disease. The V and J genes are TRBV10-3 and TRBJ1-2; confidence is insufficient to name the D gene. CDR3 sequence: CAITSGVGQNYGYTF. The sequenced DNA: TGTGCCATCACCTCGGGCGTTGGCCAGAACTATGGCTACACCTTC.